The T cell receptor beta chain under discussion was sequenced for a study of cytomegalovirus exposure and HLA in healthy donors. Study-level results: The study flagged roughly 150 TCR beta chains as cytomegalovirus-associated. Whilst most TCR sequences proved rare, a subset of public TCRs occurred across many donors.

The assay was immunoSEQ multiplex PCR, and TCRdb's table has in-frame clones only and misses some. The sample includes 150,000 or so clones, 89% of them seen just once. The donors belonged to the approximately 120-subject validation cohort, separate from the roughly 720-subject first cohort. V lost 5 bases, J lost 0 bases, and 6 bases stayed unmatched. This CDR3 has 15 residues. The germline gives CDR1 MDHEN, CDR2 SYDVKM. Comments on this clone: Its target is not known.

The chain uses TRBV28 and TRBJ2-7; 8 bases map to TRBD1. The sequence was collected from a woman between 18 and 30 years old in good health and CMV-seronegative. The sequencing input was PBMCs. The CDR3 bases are TGTGCCAGCAGTACCCCGGGACAGGCCTCCTACGAGCAGTACTTC. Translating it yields CASSTPGQASYEQYF.